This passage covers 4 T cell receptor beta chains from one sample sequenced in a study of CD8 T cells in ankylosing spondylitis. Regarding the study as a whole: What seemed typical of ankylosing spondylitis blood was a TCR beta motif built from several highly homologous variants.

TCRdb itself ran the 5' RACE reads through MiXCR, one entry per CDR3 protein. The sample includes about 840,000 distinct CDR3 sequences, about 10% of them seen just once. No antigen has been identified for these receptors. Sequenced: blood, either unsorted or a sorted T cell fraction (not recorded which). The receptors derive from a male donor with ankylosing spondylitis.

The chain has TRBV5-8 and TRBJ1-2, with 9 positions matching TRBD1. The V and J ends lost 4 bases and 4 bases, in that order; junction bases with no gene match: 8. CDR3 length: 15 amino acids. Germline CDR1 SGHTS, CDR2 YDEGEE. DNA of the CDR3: TGTGCCAGCAGCGAGGGACAGGGTCTAGGCTATGGCTACACCTTC. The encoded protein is CASSEGQGLGYGYTF.

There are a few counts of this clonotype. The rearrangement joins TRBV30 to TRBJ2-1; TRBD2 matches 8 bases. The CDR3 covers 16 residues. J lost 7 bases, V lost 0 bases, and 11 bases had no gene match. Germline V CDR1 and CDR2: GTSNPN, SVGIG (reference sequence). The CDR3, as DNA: TGTGCCTGGAGTGTACGGGGGGGGGCCCTACATAATGAGCAGTTCTTC. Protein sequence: CAWSVRGGALHNEQFF.

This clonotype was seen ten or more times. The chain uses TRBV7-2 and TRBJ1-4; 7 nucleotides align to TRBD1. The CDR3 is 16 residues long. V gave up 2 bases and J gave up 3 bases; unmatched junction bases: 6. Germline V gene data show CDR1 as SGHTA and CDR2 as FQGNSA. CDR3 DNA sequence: TGTGCCAGCAGCTTACATCCAGGGGGGTCTAATGAAAAACTGTTTTTT. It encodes CASSLHPGGSNEKLFF.

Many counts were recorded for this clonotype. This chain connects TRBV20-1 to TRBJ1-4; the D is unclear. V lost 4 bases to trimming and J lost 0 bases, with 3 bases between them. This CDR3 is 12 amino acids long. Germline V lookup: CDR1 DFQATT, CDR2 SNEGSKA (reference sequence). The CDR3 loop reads CSATATNEKLFF. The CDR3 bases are TGCAGTGCTACAGCAACTAATGAAAAACTGTTTTTT.